This T cell receptor beta chain was sequenced for a study of response to subunit inactivated influenza vaccine (dated by TCRdb to the late 2010s). Regarding the research as a whole: The study used deep quantitative T cell receptor repertoire profiling to track responses to a trivalent subunit inactivated influenza vaccine. Broader findings and caveats from the paper: It was suggested by the authors that each seasonal influenza vaccination may recruit only a limited number of new T cells.

Library preparation employed RT-PCR. Sequencing instrument: Illumina HiSeq 2500. Using fastp trimming at Q25 and MiXCR clonotype assembly, TCRdb reanalyzed the public sequencing data and kept in-frame beta chains. Every entry covers one CDR3 protein and lists the most common genes and DNA from its rows. Counted in this sample were 300,000 to 350,000 distinct CDR3 sequences; approximately 23% of them appeared once. Of the sample, about a tenth falls within the top ten clones. This clonotype appeared a few times. No cognate antigen has been identified for it. No base-level quality is on record; no much larger clone is a single base apart. The CDR3, cysteine through phenylalanine, is 16 amino acids long. Only CDR3 DNA remains: 48 bases, in frame from the first base. The germline V gene sets CDR1 to LGHNA and CDR2 to YSLEER. The trim is 4 bases for V and 1 base for J, with a gap of 16 bases between the germline ends.

The chain is made from TRBV4-3 and TRBJ1-1, with a tentative D gene TRBD1 over 5 matching bases. The TCR comes from a man aged 50 to 69 who received an inactivated influenza vaccine. Donor details come from another sample of the same person, matched by shared clones. This material consisted of PBMCs from blood, taken roughly 20 months after vaccination. The bases read TGCGCCAGCAGCCGTACCTCACTCGACAGGAACACTGAAGCTTTCTTT. Translated, it gives CASSRTSLDRNTEAFF.